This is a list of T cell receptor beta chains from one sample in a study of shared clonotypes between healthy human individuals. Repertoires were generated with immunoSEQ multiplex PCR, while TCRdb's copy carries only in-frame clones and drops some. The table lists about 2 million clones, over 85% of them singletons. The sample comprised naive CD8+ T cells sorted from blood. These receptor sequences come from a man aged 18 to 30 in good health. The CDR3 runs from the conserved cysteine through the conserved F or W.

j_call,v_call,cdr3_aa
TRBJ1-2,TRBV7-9,CASRLGTDYGYTF
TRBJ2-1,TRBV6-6,CASSLGPINEQFF
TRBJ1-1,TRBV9,CASSVAPVTDHEAFF
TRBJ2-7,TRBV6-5,CASSYSLDRAFYEQYF
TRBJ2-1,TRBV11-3,CASSSQGQGAEEQFF
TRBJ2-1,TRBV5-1,CASSLGALFNEQFF
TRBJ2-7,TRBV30,CAWSWAGRTYEQYF
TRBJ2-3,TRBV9,CASSVDLTGTDTQYF
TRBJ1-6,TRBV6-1,CASSETGPKHHNSPLHF
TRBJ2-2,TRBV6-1,CAISDRNIGELFF
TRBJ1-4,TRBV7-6,CASSLGTGNEKLFF
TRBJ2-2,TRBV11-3,CASSYPAGEGTGELFF
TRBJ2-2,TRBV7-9,CASSPGGVYDGELFF
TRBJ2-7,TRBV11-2,CASSLSGTGPYEQYF
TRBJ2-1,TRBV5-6,CASSSTTSVGAIYNEQFF
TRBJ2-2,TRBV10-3,CATRAPGDTGELFF
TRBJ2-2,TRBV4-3,CASSQEVAARESTGELFF
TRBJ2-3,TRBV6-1,CASSELPRADTQYF
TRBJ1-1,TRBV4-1,CASSQGGGQMKEAFF
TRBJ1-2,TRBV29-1,CSVLRFGTGKFGYTF
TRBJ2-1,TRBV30,CAWSWGLNEQFF
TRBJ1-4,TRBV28,CASSNWALATNEKLFF